This T cell receptor beta chain appears in the sequencing data of a study of molecular identifiers for immune sequencing clone quantification. Previously described methods and listed TCR primers were employed for the bulk TCR libraries. TCRdb passed the PCR reads through MiXCR, listing each CDR3 protein once. The data contain around 320,000 distinct CDR3 sequences, about 22% of them singletons. On this clonotype itself: What it recognizes is unknown. Just one base apart from a much larger clone, this may be a read error. No conserved phenylalanine or tryptophan ends this CDR3, so it is likely a read error.

Study outcomes and limitations: In naive cells, clones above 20 RNA copies held under 1% of molecules, whereas in effector cells they held over 99%.

Sequenced: naive CD8+ T cells from blood, with Jurkat cell RNA spiked in. Subset meaning: FACS-sorted CD8+CD4-CCR7+CD45RA+ naive T cells. The receptor's source is a human donor in good health. Some libraries in this study had Jurkat cell RNA spiked in.

CDR3 region: CASSAAEVLMNTEAFS. The CDR3 coding sequence is TGTGCCAGCAGTGCGGCCGAGGTCTTGATGAACACTGAAGCTTTCTCT. The genes are TRBV28 and TRBJ1-1; D unresolved. CDR3 length: 16 residues. V lost 5 bases and J lost 0, with 16 bases in between. Germline-derived CDR1 and CDR2 are MDHEN and SYDVKM.